A selection of T cell receptor beta chains follows, all from one sample in a study of blood T cell repertoires in COVID-19. The assay was immunoSEQ multiplex PCR, and TCRdb's table has in-frame clones only and misses some. Counted here are over 350,000 clones, about 88% occurring once; the ten biggest clones make up about 1.1%. Sequencing was performed on PBMCs or T cells enriched from blood (not recorded which). These receptor sequences come from a woman aged 18 to 35 who had recovered from COVID-19. CDR3s include the opening cysteine and the closing phenylalanine or tryptophan. Fields, in order: V gene, D gene, J gene, clone size, CDR3 protein, CDR3 DNA. The D gene is left open where the match is weak. Size is stated for part of the rows, as once, few or many counts, or as a class when the clone is expanded.

>TRBV6-5|TRBD1|TRBJ2-5|NA
CASSSFKGAGETQYF
TGTGCCAGCAGTTCCTTCAAGGGGGCTGGAGAGACCCAGTACTTC
>TRBV7-9|TRBD1|TRBJ1-1|NA
CASSLRDREEGEAFF
TGTGCCAGCAGCCTTAGGGACAGGGAGGAGGGTGAAGCTTTCTTT
>TRBV10-3|TRBD1|TRBJ1-1|NA
CAIRDRVDTTEAFF
TGTGCCATCAGGGACAGGGTCGATACCACTGAAGCTTTCTTT
>TRBV4-3|TRBD2|TRBJ2-1|NA
CASSQELAGGSYNEQFF
TGCGCCAGCAGCCAAGAGCTAGCGGGGGGTAGCTACAATGAGCAGTTCTTC
>TRBV11-3|NA|TRBJ1-1|NA
CASSLDGRVGNTEAFF
TGTGCCAGCAGCTTAGATGGGAGGGTTGGGAACACTGAAGCTTTCTTT
>TRBV11-2|TRBD1|TRBJ2-1|NA
CASRGQGVYNEQFF
TGTGCCAGCCGCGGACAGGGCGTTTACAATGAGCAGTTCTTC
>TRBV6-5|NA|TRBJ1-2|once
CASRGRDAYGYTF
TGTGCCAGCAGGGGGAGGGACGCCTATGGCTACACCTTC
>TRBV11-2|NA|TRBJ1-5|NA
CASKGNVGQPQHF
TGTGCCAGCAAGGGGAATGTCGGTCAGCCCCAGCATTTT
>TRBV30|NA|TRBJ1-4|NA
CAWTQGSPPTNEKLFF
TGTGCCTGGACACAGGGAAGTCCCCCAACTAATGAAAAACTGTTTTTT
>TRBV19|TRBD2|TRBJ2-3|NA
CASKRTSGRISTDTQYF
TGTGCCAGTAAGCGGACTAGCGGCCGTATAAGCACAGATACGCAGTATTTT
>TRBV28|NA|TRBJ2-4|NA
CASSLPGHAQKLAKNIQYF
TGTGCCAGCAGTTTGCCGGGACACGCCCAAAAATTAGCCAAAAACATTCAGTACTTC
>TRBV7-9|NA|TRBJ1-1|NA
CASSLIQGPNTEAFF
TGTGCCAGCAGCTTAATTCAGGGCCCGAACACTGAAGCTTTCTTT
>TRBV28|NA|TRBJ2-7|few
CASSSTYEQYF
TGTGCCAGCAGTTCCACCTACGAGCAGTACTTC
>TRBV28|NA|TRBJ2-2|NA
CASSFFEATGELFF
TGTGCCAGCAGTTTTTTCGAGGCCACCGGGGAGCTGTTTTTT
>TRBV5-8|NA|TRBJ2-4|once
CASSLAGSAKNIQYF
TGTGCCAGCAGCTTGGCAGGGTCAGCCAAAAACATTCAGTACTTC
>TRBV6-6|NA|TRBJ2-3|once
CASSYEVTSHTDTQYF
TGTGCCAGCAGTTACGAGGTTACTAGTCACACAGATACGCAGTATTTT
>TRBV7-2|NA|TRBJ2-7|NA
CASSLGGPIAGYEQYF
TGTGCCAGCAGCCTAGGAGGGCCGATAGCTGGCTACGAGCAGTACTTC
>TRBV6-5|NA|TRBJ1-2|NA
CASRRGIPFGYTF
TGTGCCAGCAGGCGAGGAATCCCTTTCGGCTACACCTTC
>TRBV7-8|TRBD1|TRBJ2-7|NA
CASSSGTEDYEQYF
TGTGCCAGCAGCTCCGGGACAGAGGACTACGAGCAGTACTTC
>TRBV23-1|NA|TRBJ2-1|NA
CASRNRYNEQFF
TGCGCCAGCAGGAACAGGTACAATGAGCAGTTCTTC
>TRBV7-3|NA|TRBJ1-4|NA
CASSFNRLNEKLFF
TGTGCCAGCAGCTTTAACAGGTTAAATGAAAAACTGTTTTTT
>TRBV28|NA|TRBJ1-1|few
CASGGGGGNTEAFF
TGTGCCAGCGGAGGAGGGGGGGGGAACACTGAAGCTTTCTTT
>TRBV4-1|TRBD1|TRBJ2-5|NA
CASSQEALRTGEETQYF
TGCGCCAGCAGCCAAGAGGCTTTACGGACAGGGGAAGAGACCCAGTACTTC
>TRBV5-4|TRBD1|TRBJ2-3|once
CASSLATGADTQYF
TGTGCCAGCAGCTTGGCCACAGGGGCAGATACGCAGTATTTT
>TRBV12-3/TRBV12-4|TRBD1|TRBJ1-2|NA
CASSYGTGSSYTF
TGTGCCAGCAGCTATGGGACAGGGAGTAGCTACACCTTC
>TRBV11-2|TRBD2|TRBJ2-1|NA
CASSSIPLAGGYYNEQFF
TGTGCCAGCAGCAGCATCCCACTAGCGGGGGGCTACTACAATGAGCAGTTCTTC
>TRBV24-1|NA|TRBJ2-1|NA
CATSDLTGNNEQFF
TGTGCCACCAGTGATCTGACAGGTAACAATGAGCAGTTCTTC
>TRBV2|NA|TRBJ2-6|NA
CASSEEGAGSGANVLTF
TGTGCCAGCAGTGAAGAAGGGGCAGGGTCTGGGGCCAACGTCCTGACTTTC
>TRBV12-5|NA|TRBJ1-3|NA
CASGLVRETGNTIYF
TGTGCTAGTGGTTTGGTACGAGAAACTGGAAACACCATATATTTT
>TRBV5-6|TRBD1|TRBJ2-2|NA
CASSLWDRAGELFF
TGTGCCAGCAGCTTGTGGGACAGGGCTGGGGAGCTGTTTTTT
>TRBV15|TRBD1|TRBJ1-3|NA
CATSRGQGTGNTIYF
TGTGCCACCAGCAGAGGACAGGGCACTGGAAACACCATATATTTT
>TRBV27|TRBD2|TRBJ2-3|NA
CASLPSHRGGQTDTQYF
TGTGCCAGCCTACCCTCCCACCGGGGGGGGCAGACAGATACGCAGTATTTT
>TRBV14|NA|TRBJ1-6|NA
CASSFQGLINSPLHF
TGTGCCAGCAGCTTTCAGGGGCTAATAAATTCACCCCTCCACTTT
>TRBV10-2|NA|TRBJ2-1|NA
CASGLVGGALEQFF
TGCGCCAGCGGGTTGGTTGGGGGGGCACTCGAGCAGTTCTTC
>TRBV30|TRBD1|TRBJ1-4|NA
CAWRETGVGTNEKLFF
TGTGCCTGGAGGGAGACAGGGGTCGGAACTAATGAAAAACTGTTTTTT
>TRBV7-2|NA|TRBJ1-6|NA
CASSLQGYNSPLHF
TGTGCCAGCAGCTTACAGGGATATAATTCACCCCTCCACTTT
>TRBV5-4|TRBD1|TRBJ2-3|NA
CASSFPGQNTDTQYF
TGTGCCAGCAGCTTCCCGGGACAGAACACAGATACGCAGTATTTT
>TRBV12-3/TRBV12-4|TRBD1|TRBJ1-6|few
CASGTAVGSPLHF
TGTGCCAGCGGGACAGCCGTGGGTTCACCCCTCCACTTT
>TRBV10-3|NA|TRBJ1-1|NA
CAISDRGGNTEAFF
TGTGCCATCAGTGACCGGGGGGGTAACACTGAAGCTTTCTTT
>TRBV10-2|TRBD1|TRBJ1-5|few
CASSETGQLYSNQPQHF
TGCGCCAGCAGCGAGACGGGACAGCTATATAGCAATCAGCCCCAGCATTTT
>TRBV2|NA|TRBJ2-5|once
CASSEFVGARETQYF
TGTGCCAGCAGTGAGTTTGTGGGGGCTCGGGAGACCCAGTACTTC
>TRBV10-3|TRBD2|TRBJ2-1|NA
CAISSRLAGESNEQFF
TGTGCCATCAGTTCCCGACTAGCGGGGGAGAGCAATGAGCAGTTCTTC
>TRBV6-5|NA|TRBJ1-6|NA
CASSSPVWGENSPLHF
TGTGCCAGCAGTTCGCCGGTTTGGGGAGAGAATTCACCCCTCCACTTT
>TRBV3-1/TRBV3-2|TRBD1|TRBJ1-5|NA
CASSQGGDRVNQPQHF
TGTGCCAGCAGCCAAGGGGGGGACAGGGTAAACCAGCCCCAGCATTTT
>TRBV27|TRBD1|TRBJ2-3|NA
CASKNPQTGGIDTQYF
TGTGCCAGCAAAAACCCCCAGACAGGGGGCATCGATACGCAGTATTTT
>TRBV2|TRBD2|TRBJ2-5|NA
CASSDHPSGALQYF
TGTGCCAGCAGTGATCATCCAAGCGGGGCCCTTCAGTACTTC
>TRBV10-3|TRBD1|TRBJ1-1|NA
CAITPGQGAKDTEAFF
TGTGCCATCACCCCAGGACAGGGGGCGAAAGACACTGAAGCTTTCTTT
>TRBV14|NA|TRBJ2-5|NA
CASRISGKQETQYF
TGTGCCAGCAGAATATCAGGGAAACAAGAGACCCAGTACTTC
>TRBV3-1/TRBV3-2|NA|TRBJ1-6|NA
CAAARQRNSPLHF
TGTGCAGCTGCTCGTCAGCGGAATTCACCCCTCCACTTT
>TRBV3-1/TRBV3-2|TRBD1|TRBJ1-2|NA
CASSSGTGVRYGYTF
TGTGCCAGCAGCTCCGGGACAGGGGTTCGCTACGGCTACACCTTC